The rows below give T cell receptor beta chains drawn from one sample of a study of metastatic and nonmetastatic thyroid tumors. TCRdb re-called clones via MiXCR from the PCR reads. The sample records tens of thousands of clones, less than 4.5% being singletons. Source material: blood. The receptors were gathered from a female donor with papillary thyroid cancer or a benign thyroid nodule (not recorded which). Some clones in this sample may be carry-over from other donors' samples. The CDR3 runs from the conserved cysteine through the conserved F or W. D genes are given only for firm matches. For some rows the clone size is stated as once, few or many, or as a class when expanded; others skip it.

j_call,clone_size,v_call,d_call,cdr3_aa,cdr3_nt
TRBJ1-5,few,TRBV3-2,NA,CASRDSYNQPQHF,TGTGCCAGCAGAGACAGTTACAATCAGCCCCAGCATTTT
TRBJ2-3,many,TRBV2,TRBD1,CASQDRGTDTQYF,TGTGCCAGCCAGGACAGGGGCACAGATACGCAGTATTTT
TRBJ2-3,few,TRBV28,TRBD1,CASSLPPIRLNRGSTDTQYF,TGTGCCAGCAGTTTACCCCCCATCCGTCTTAACAGGGGCTCCACAGATACGCAGTATTTT
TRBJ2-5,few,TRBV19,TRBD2,CASSITGRAGKRETQYF,TGTGCCAGTAGTATCACGGGACGAGCGGGAAAAAGGGAGACCCAGTACTTC
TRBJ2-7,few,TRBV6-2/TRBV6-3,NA,CASSYSKSGASYDQYF,TGTGCCAGCAGTTACTCGAAATCAGGGGCCTCCTACGATCAGTACTTC
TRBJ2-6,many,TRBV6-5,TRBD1,CASSYSGQVNSGANVLTF,TGTGCCAGCAGTTACTCGGGACAGGTTAACTCTGGGGCCAACGTCCTGACTTTC
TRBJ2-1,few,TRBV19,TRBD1,CASSIRWTGSMDNEQFF,TGTGCCAGTAGTATACGTTGGACAGGTTCTATGGACAATGAGCAGTTCTTC
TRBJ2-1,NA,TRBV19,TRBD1,CASSVQGDSYNEQFF,TGTGCCAGTAGTGTACAGGGGGACTCCTACAATGAGCAGTTCTTC
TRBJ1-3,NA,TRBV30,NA,CAWSKGNSGNTIYF,TGTGCCTGGAGTAAAGGCAACTCTGGAAACACCATATATTTT
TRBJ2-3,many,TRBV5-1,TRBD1,CASRDRGWGTDTQYF,TGCGCCAGCAGGGACAGGGGCTGGGGCACAGATACGCAGTATTTT
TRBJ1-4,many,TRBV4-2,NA,CASSQPDREPTNEKLFF,TGTGCCAGCAGCCAACCCGACCGGGAACCAACTAATGAAAAACTGTTTTTT
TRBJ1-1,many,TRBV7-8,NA,CASSLVPGLNTEAFF,TGTGCCAGCAGCTTAGTGCCGGGATTGAACACTGAAGCTTTCTTT
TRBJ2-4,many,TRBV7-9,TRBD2,CASSLVSGRAGIQYF,TGTGCCAGCAGCTTAGTTAGCGGGAGGGCGGGCATTCAGTACTTC
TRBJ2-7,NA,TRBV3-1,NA,CASSQGVSYEQYF,TGTGCCAGCAGCCAAGGCGTATCCTACGAGCAGTACTTC
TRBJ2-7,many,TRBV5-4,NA,CAIRNQGGYEQYF,TGTGCCATCCGGAATCAAGGCGGCTACGAGCAGTACTTC
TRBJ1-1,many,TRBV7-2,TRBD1,CASSQPTGGFTEAFF,TGTGCCAGCAGCCAACCGACAGGGGGCTTTACTGAAGCTTTCTTT
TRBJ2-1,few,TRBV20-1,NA,CSARIPVGRGWEQFF,TGCAGTGCTAGGATCCCCGTTGGCCGGGGTTGGGAGCAGTTCTTC
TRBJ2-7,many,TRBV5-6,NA,CASSLAGQGSYF,TGTGCCAGCAGCTTGGCTGGTCAGGGGTCGTACTTC
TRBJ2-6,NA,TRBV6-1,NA,CASSPAEYSGANVLTF,TGTGCCAGCAGCCCGGCAGAATACTCTGGGGCCAACGTCCTGACTTTC
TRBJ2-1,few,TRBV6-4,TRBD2,CASSDRGSGSLNEQFF,TGTGCCAGCAGTGACAGGGGTAGCGGGAGTTTGAATGAGCAGTTCTTC
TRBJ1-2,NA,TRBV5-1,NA,CASSLAGFDYCYTF,TGCGCCAGCAGCTTGGCAGGGTTCGACTATTGCTACACCTTC
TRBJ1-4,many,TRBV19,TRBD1,CASSIHSRGREKLFF,TGTGCCAGTAGTATTCACAGCAGGGGGCGCGAAAAACTGTTTTTT
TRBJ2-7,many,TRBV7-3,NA,CASSLMGGSYEQYF,TGTGCCAGCAGCTTAATGGGTGGCTCCTACGAGCAGTACTTC
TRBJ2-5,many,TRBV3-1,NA,CASSPPWASEGGETQYF,TGTGCCAGCAGCCCCCCATGGGCCAGTGAGGGAGGTGAGACCCAGTACTTC
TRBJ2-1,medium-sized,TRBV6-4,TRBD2,CASSDSSGYNEQFF,TGTGCCAGCAGTGACTCTAGCGGGTACAATGAGCAGTTCTTC
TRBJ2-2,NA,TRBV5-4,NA,CASSLSPLGNTEELFF,TGTGCCAGCAGCCTGAGTCCTCTGGGAAACACCGAGGAGCTGTTTTTT
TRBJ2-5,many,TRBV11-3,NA,CASSMRGWGSQAVETQYF,TGTGCCAGCAGCATGAGAGGGTGGGGGTCCCAAGCCGTAGAGACCCAGTACTTC
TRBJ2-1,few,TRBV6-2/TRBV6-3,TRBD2,CASNPGLDVNEQFF,TGTGCCAGCAACCCGGGACTAGACGTCAATGAGCAGTTCTTC
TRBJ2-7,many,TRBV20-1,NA,CSAAEAGTYEQYF,TGCAGTGCCGCTGAGGCAGGCACCTACGAGCAGTACTTC
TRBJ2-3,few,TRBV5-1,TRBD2,CASHVTSASTDTQYF,TGCGCCAGTCACGTCACTAGCGCTAGCACAGATACGCAGTATTTT
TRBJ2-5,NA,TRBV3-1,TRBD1,CASSQETWVTGETKETQYF,TGTGCCAGCAGCCAAGAGACGTGGGTGACAGGGGAAACTAAAGAGACCCAGTACTTC
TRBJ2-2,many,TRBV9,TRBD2,CASSGRSTSGRLDGELFF,TGTGCCAGCAGCGGACGTAGTACCAGCGGGAGGCTGGACGGGGAGCTGTTTTTT
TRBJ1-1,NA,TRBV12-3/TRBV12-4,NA,CASSFGGYTESFF,TGTGCCAGCAGTTTTGGGGGGTACACTGAATCTTTCTTT
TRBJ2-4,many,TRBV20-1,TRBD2,CSARSLAGNIQYF,TGCAGTGCTAGAAGTCTAGCGGGGAACATTCAGTACTTC
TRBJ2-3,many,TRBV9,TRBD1,CASSTSGTGAAGPTDTQYF,TGTGCCAGCAGCACGTCCGGGACAGGGGCCGCGGGGCCCACAGATACGCAGTATTTT
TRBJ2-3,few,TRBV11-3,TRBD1,CASSTRGQGATDTQYF,TGTGCCAGCAGCACCAGAGGACAGGGGGCCACAGATACGCAGTATTTT
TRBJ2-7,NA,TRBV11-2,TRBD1,CASSLGPGQGVGYEQYF,TGTGCCAGCAGCTTAGGCCCGGGACAGGGGGTGGGCTACGAGCAGTACTTC
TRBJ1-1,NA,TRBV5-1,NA,CASSPGGHTEAFF,TGCGCCAGCAGTCCCGGAGGACACACTGAAGCTTTCTTT
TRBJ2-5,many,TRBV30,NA,CAWSTFPGGETQYF,TGTGCCTGGAGTACCTTTCCGGGTGGAGAGACCCAGTACTTC
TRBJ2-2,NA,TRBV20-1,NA,CSASPGTGELFF,TGCAGTGCAAGCCCGGGCACCGGGGAGCTGTTTTTT
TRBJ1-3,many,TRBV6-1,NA,CASTSITGNTIYF,TGTGCCAGCACCTCAATTACAGGAAACACCATATATTTT
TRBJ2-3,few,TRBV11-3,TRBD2,CASSLGASGSDTQYF,TGTGCCAGCAGCTTGGGGGCTAGCGGGTCAGATACGCAGTATTTT
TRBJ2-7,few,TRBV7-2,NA,CASSLDLLEQYF,TGTGCCAGCAGCTTAGATCTACTTGAGCAGTACTTC
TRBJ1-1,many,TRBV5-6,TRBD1,CASSLGRQGLISEAFF,TGTGCCAGCAGCTTGGGAAGACAGGGCCTCATATCTGAAGCTTTCTTT
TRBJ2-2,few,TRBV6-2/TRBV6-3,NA,CASSGQGGPGELFF,TGTGCCAGCAGTGGTCAGGGTGGACCCGGGGAGCTGTTTTTT
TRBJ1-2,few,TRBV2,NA,CASTEGYGYTF,TGTGCCAGCACCGAGGGGTATGGCTACACCTTC
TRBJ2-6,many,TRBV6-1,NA,CASTSQGSGANVLTF,TGTGCCAGCACCTCACAGGGTTCCGGGGCCAACGTCCTGACTTTC
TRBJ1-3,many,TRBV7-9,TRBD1,CASRTDRESGNTIYF,TGTGCCAGCAGAACGGACAGGGAGTCTGGAAACACCATATATTTT